This T cell receptor beta chain emerged from a study of OX40 agonist ivuxolimab in advanced cancers. The length of the CDR3 is 13 residues. V was pared by 4 bases and J by 5 bases, with 4 bases of the junction left unmatched. Germline CDR1 and CDR2: SGHTA and FQGNSA. TCRdb's copy holds only in-frame clones and misses some; the assay was immunoSEQ multiplex PCR. The sample holds approximately 80,000 clones, under 95% seen once. For this clone: Other DNA sequences in the sample encode the same CDR3.

The chain is built from TRBV7-2 and TRBJ1-1; TRBD1 matches at 7 bases. The source was CD4+ or CD8+ T cells sorted from blood, collected in a trial of the OX40 agonist ivuxolimab. The receptor was isolated from an adult with an advanced solid tumor such as melanoma, head and neck, liver or kidney cancer. The CDR3 DNA reads TGTGCCAGCAGCTCACAGACAGGGACTGAAGCTTTCTTT. This gives the protein CASSSQTGTEAFF.